One TCR beta chain is described in this entry. The entry originates in a study of blood T cell repertoires in COVID-19. Original analysis: It was from reference gene primer amplification that nucleated cell counts were estimated. Repertoires were generated with immunoSEQ multiplex PCR, while TCRdb's copy carries only in-frame clones and drops some. That table gives V, J and clone size, and the DNA gave D and trimming. This sample yields about 340,000 clones, of which more than 70% are seen a single time; approximately 3.1% belongs to the top ten. Trimming took 4 bases from V and 7 from J; bases not matched to a gene: 17. The germline V gene encodes CDR1 SGHKS and CDR2 YYEKEE (reference sequence). This CDR3 contains 17 residues.

The J gene is TRBJ1-5, the V gene TRBV5-5; 7 bases match TRBD1. The TCR sequence derives from a man in his thirties or forties with active or convalescent COVID-19. What was sequenced was peripheral blood. The CDR3 here is CASSLDGAGQEGQPQHF. CDR3 bases: TGTGCCAGCAGCCTCGACGGGGCCGGACAGGAAGGGCAGCCCCAGCATTTT. The variable domain in full, with the rest retrieved from reference TRBV5-5 and TRBJ1-5, is DAGVTQSPTHLIKTRGQQVTLRCSPISGHKSVSWYQQVLGQGPQFIFQYYEKEERGRGNFPDRFSARQFPNYSSELNVNALLLGDSALYLCASSLDGAGQEGQPQHFGDGTRLSIL.